This TCR beta chain was sequenced during a study of PD-L1 blockade in urothelial cancer. V lost 9 bases, J lost 5 bases, and 10 bases lay in between. The CDR3 has 11 residues. Germline values: CDR1 MNHEY, CDR2 SMNVEV (reference sequence). Sequencing used immunoSEQ multiplex PCR; TCRdb keeps in-frame clones, though not all of them. Of tens of thousands of clones in the sample, 81% were seen once. The receptor was isolated from a man aged 70 or older with urothelial cancer. The source material was PBMCs, sampled around atezolizumab (anti-PD-L1) treatment. The chain recombines TRBV27 with TRBJ1-1; no firm D call. The CDR3, as DNA: TGTGCCAGTAGCCTCGGGACTGAAGCTTTCTTT. It specifies CASSLGTEAFF.